This TCR beta chain came from a study of T cells expressing NK-cell markers. At the level of the study: From sorted CD3+CD56+NKG2C+, CD3+CD56+NKG2C- and CD3+CD56-NKG2C+ T cells came the TCR beta repertoires.

Each CDR3 protein gets one entry in TCRdb, which reprocessed the 5' RACE reads and gives no DNA. This table lists roughly 430,000 distinct CDR3 sequences. This CDR3 spans 16 amino acids. Study-wide results and limits: CD8+ T cells in over five donors included dominant NKG2C+ clonotypes at about 1.0-8%.

Concerning this clonotype: The antigen is unknown.

The clonotype comes from a woman aged 18 to 75 in good health. Sequenced sample: blood T cells: a sorted CD56 or NKG2C T cell subset, CD4+ or CD8+ T cells, or bulk PBMC T cells (not recorded which). The J gene is TRBJ1-4, the V gene TRBV12-3 or TRBV12-4. The CDR3 protein is CASSPRGGSTNEKLFF.